The 5 T cell receptor beta chains given below trace back to one sample, sequenced in a study of shared clonotypes between healthy human individuals (dated by TCRdb to 2020 to 2021). To prepare the library, the immunoSEQ multiplex PCR assay was applied. In its TCRdb copy, this immuneACCESS table keeps in-frame sequences only and misses some clones. Where compared with another copy, unresolved V genes explain less than half of these, and the others have no known cause. For this sample the table gives about 480,000 clones, of which over 60% were detected only once. Roughly an eighth of the sample belongs to the ten largest clones. Sample: PBMCs. The receptors stem from a woman aged 40 to 50 in good health. Some clones in this sample may be carry-over from other donors' samples.

This chain joins TRBV2 and TRBJ2-7; no definite D call. The CDR3 is 16 residues long. V lost 2 bases, J lost 1 base, and 15 bases lay in between. Germline V gene sequence: CDR1 SNHLY, CDR2 FYNNEI. The CDR3 reads CASSEMSPSVSYEQYF. The CDR3 region has the DNA TGTGCCAGCAGTGAAATGTCGCCGTCGGTTTCCTACGAGCAGTACTTC.

This sequence joins TRBV18 and TRBJ1-4, with 9 positions matching TRBD1. The V gene end was trimmed by 3 bases and the J gene end by 7 bases; junction bases not matched to a gene: 9. The germline V gene has CDR1 KGHSH and CDR2 LQKENI. The CDR3 is 16 amino acids. The CDR3 nucleotides are TGTGCCAGCTCACCTGATTTGGACAGGGGAGGTGAAAAACTGTTTTTT. Amino acid sequence: CASSPDLDRGGEKLFF.

The chain has TRBV5-6 and TRBJ2-1, with D possibly matching TRBD1 (6 bases). V was trimmed by 4 bases and J by 3 bases, leaving 8 bases between them. CDR3 size: 13 residues. The germline CDR1 and CDR2 sequences are SGHDT and YYEEEE. The CDR3 nucleotides are TGTGCCAGCAGCCAGGACAGCTACAATGAGCAGTTCTTC. Translating it yields CASSQDSYNEQFF.

This clone is a singleton in its sample. The chain uses TRBV28 and TRBJ2-7; 10 nucleotides match TRBD2. CDR1 MDHEN and CDR2 SYDVKM come from the germline V gene. Germline trimming cut 1 base from V and 0 bases from J; bases unmatched to any gene: 9. There are 18 residues in the CDR3. CDR3 sequence reads: CASSLSPWTSGFSYEQYF. The DNA for the CDR3 is TGTGCCAGCAGTTTATCGCCTTGGACTAGCGGCTTCTCCTACGAGCAGTACTTC.

The table lists this clone with a few counts. Different DNA sequences within this sample yield the same CDR3. This chain's CDR3 is CASSPRTGRETQYF. The CDR3 DNA is TGTGCCAGCAGCCCCCGGACAGGGCGGGAGACCCAGTACTTC. The rearrangement uses TRBV9 and TRBJ2-5; TRBD1 matches at 8 bases. The V gene end was trimmed by 4 bases and the J gene end by 5 bases; junction bases not matched to a gene: 7. Germline assignment: CDR1 SGDLS and CDR2 YYNGEE. The CDR3 contains 14 residues.